The 29 T cell receptor beta chains given below trace back to one sample, sequenced in a study of blood T cell repertoires in COVID-19. TCRdb's table, derived via immunoSEQ multiplex PCR, lists solely in-frame clones and lacks some. The table has 150,000 to 200,000 clones, approximately 85% seen once; the top ten hold roughly 9.8%. Sequencing was done on a sample of peripheral blood. These receptors originate from a woman of 80 years or more with acute or convalescent COVID-19.

The chain employs TRBV6-6 and TRBJ2-7; 7 nucleotides match TRBD1. The trim removed 6 bases at V and 4 bases at J, leaving 9 bases unmatched. The CDR3 is made up of 14 amino acids. Germline V CDR1 and CDR2: MNHNY, SVGAGI (reference sequence). The CDR3 sequence: CASSSHRGYYEQYF. The CDR3 bases are TGTGCCAGCAGCTCCCACAGGGGATATTACGAGCAGTACTTC.

The table lists this clone with a few counts. V usage is TRBV6-5 and J usage is TRBJ2-1; 9 bases fit TRBD1. This CDR3 has 12 residues. V lost 6 bases to trimming and J lost 12 bases; unmatched junction nucleotides: 6. The germline CDR1 and CDR2 sequences are MNHEY and SVGAGI. CDR3 DNA: TGTGCCAGCAGACTGGGACAGGGCACGCAGTTCTTC. Its protein product is CASRLGQGTQFF.

The rearrangement links TRBV7-2 to TRBJ1-2; D call uncertain. The V gene's germline CDR1 is SGHTA and CDR2 FQGNSA. V dropped 1 base and J dropped 8 bases, with 11 bases sitting between them. The CDR3 loop spans 13 amino acids. Written as DNA, the CDR3 is TGTGCCAGCAGCTTAGATACCCGGCGGGGCTACACCTTC. It is translated as CASSLDTRRGYTF. Full variable domain (rest looked up from reference TRBV7-2 and TRBJ1-2): GAGVSQSPSNKVTEKGKDVELRCDPISGHTALYWYRQSLGQGLEFLIYFQGNSAPDKSGLPSDRFSAERTGGSVSTLTIQRTQQEDSAVYLCASSLDTRRGYTFGSGTRLTVV.

Concerning this clone: In the same sample, other DNA sequences code for this CDR3. The V gene is TRBV29-1, the J gene TRBJ2-3; D is possibly TRBD2 (5 bases). Germline assignment: CDR1 SQVTM and CDR2 ANQGSEA. The CDR3 consists of 12 residues. V was shortened by 6 bases and J by 1 base, with 8 bases between the two germline ends. CDR3 in amino acids: CSVDGGTDTQYF. Here the CDR3 DNA reads TGCAGCGTGGACGGGGGCACAGATACGCAGTATTTT.

This chain links TRBV5-1 with TRBJ2-5; 11 bases fit TRBD1. The ends lost 4 bases at V and 0 bases at J; junction bases unmatched: 5. Germline values: CDR1 SGHRS, CDR2 YFSETQ. The CDR3 spans 16 residues. CDR3 nucleotides: TGCGCCAGCAGCGGCGGGACAGGGGGATACCAAGAGACCCAGTACTTC. Protein: CASSGGTGGYQETQYF.

CDR3 amino acids: CASSLSGDTQYF. In DNA, the CDR3 is TGTGCCAGCAGTTTGTCCGGGGATACGCAGTATTTT. The genes are TRBV12-3 or TRBV12-4 and TRBJ2-3; D is uncertain. V shed 3 bases and J shed 6 bases, with 7 bases lying between them. This CDR3 is 12 amino acids long.

For the CDR3, the DNA is TGTGCCAGCAGCCCCGGGGAGGGGAACACTGAAGCTTTCTTT. Translation gives CASSPGEGNTEAFF. This chain connects TRBV27 to TRBJ1-1, with no clear D. This CDR3 spans 14 amino acids. V was cut by 6 bases and J by 1 base, with 12 bases left in between. Germline-derived CDR1 and CDR2 are MNHEY and SMNVEV (reference sequence).

This clone occurred once. The chain uses TRBV4-1 and TRBJ1-2; D ambiguous. This CDR3 is 15 amino acids long. Trimming left V 3 bases short and J 4 bases short, with 15 bases between. Germline values: CDR1 MGHRA, CDR2 YSYEKL. The CDR3 bases are TGCGCCAGCAGCCAGCCCTGGGAGGGTTTCTATGGCTACACCTTC. Translating it yields CASSQPWEGFYGYTF.

V is TRBV6-2 or TRBV6-3 and J is TRBJ2-7; 8 bases are a match to TRBD1. The V gene end was trimmed by 2 bases and the J gene end by 2 bases; junction bases not matched to a gene: 8. From germline, CDR1 is MNHEY and CDR2 SVGEGT. This CDR3 contains 16 residues. CDR3 nucleotide sequence: TGTGCCAGCAGTTACAGTCAAAGACAGGGGCCCTACGAGCAGTACTTC. The encoded protein is CASSYSQRQGPYEQYF.

The chain employs TRBV7-8 and TRBJ1-1; D is uncertain. V shed 1 base and J shed 1 base, with 4 bases lying between them. CDR1 SGHVS and CDR2 FQNEAQ come from the germline V gene. The length of the CDR3 is 13 residues. Here the CDR3 DNA reads TGTGCCAGCAGCTTAGGGCAGAACACTGAAGCTTTCTTT. This translates into CASSLGQNTEAFF.

Comment on this clone: Mismatch with germline at one junction end may stem from a read error. The rearrangement uses TRBV19 and TRBJ2-1, with a tentative D call TRBD2 (5 bases). The germline V gene has CDR1 LNHDA and CDR2 SQIVND (reference sequence). The CDR3 runs 12 residues. The CDR3 sequence: CASTDPRLGVIF. CDR3 DNA sequence: TGTGCCAGTACCGATCCCCGACTCGGGGTGATCTTC.

V usage is TRBV7-2 and J usage is TRBJ1-4; D unresolved. The CDR3 runs 14 residues. V lost 5 bases and J lost 6, with 13 bases in between. In germline, CDR1 is SGHTA, CDR2 FQGNSA. In nucleotides, the CDR3 is TGTGCCAGCAGCGCGAGTGGTCCTTATGAAAAACTGTTTTTT. Its protein is CASSASGPYEKLFF.

This clone is a singleton in its sample. The final CDR3 position lacks the conserved phenylalanine or tryptophan, pointing to a likely read error. The limits of the CDR3 on the DNA are not certain, so only TCRdb's listed CDR3 is given. The V call is TRBV21-1, the J call TRBJ2-6; the table's D call, TRBD2, has no DNA check behind it. TRBV21-1 is noted as a pseudogene. The length of the CDR3 is 8 amino acids, counting both ends. The CDR3 sequence: CASSKGAY.

This rearrangement joins TRBV29-1 to TRBJ1-5; 8 positions match TRBD1. Germline V gene data show CDR1 as SQVTM and CDR2 as ANQGSEA. The CDR3 loop spans 14 amino acids. Germline trimming cut 4 bases from V and 6 bases from J; bases unmatched to any gene: 8. CDR3 in DNA: TGCAGCGTTGGCGGGTCAGGGGGCCGTCAGCCCCAGCATTTT. Translating gives CSVGGSGGRQPQHF.

V and J are TRBV12-5 and TRBJ2-7; 11 positions match TRBD1. The germline gives CDR1 LGHNT, CDR2 FRNRAP. The junction had 4 bases not matched to a gene; V was cut back by 1 base and J by 2 bases. This CDR3 is 16 amino acids long. The CDR3 sequence: CASGLGTGGTPYEQYF. The DNA for the CDR3 is TGTGCTAGTGGTTTGGGGACAGGGGGCACCCCCTACGAGCAGTACTTC. The whole variable domain, remainder taken from reference TRBV12-5 and TRBJ2-7, is DARVTQTPRHKVTEMGQEVTMRCQPILGHNTVFWYRQTMMQGLELLAYFRNRAPLDDSGMPKDRFSAEMPDATLATLKIQPSEPRDSAVYFCASGLGTGGTPYEQYFGPGTRLTVT.

Only one count was recorded for this clone. The J gene is TRBJ2-1, the V gene TRBV4-3; 7 bases line up with TRBD1. The CDR3 is made up of 15 amino acids. Germline CDR1 LGHNA, CDR2 YSLEER. V lost 0 bases to trimming and J lost 8 bases; unmatched junction nucleotides: 7. The CDR3 protein is CASSQDGRGMDEQFF. In DNA, the CDR3 is TGCGCCAGCAGCCAAGATGGCAGGGGGATGGATGAGCAGTTCTTC.

The V call is TRBV5-1, the J call TRBJ2-5; 12 bases are shared with TRBD2. This CDR3 is 15 amino acids long. Germline values: CDR1 SGHRS, CDR2 YFSETQ. J was trimmed by 5 bases and V by 0 bases; bases with no gene match: 2. CDR3 residues: CASSLGLAGDETQYF. The DNA of the CDR3 is TGCGCCAGCAGCTTGGGACTAGCGGGAGATGAGACCCAGTACTTC.

The chain employs TRBV7-2 and TRBJ2-2, with D possibly matching TRBD1 (6 bases). This CDR3 is built from 15 residues. Trimming removed 6 bases at V and 4 bases at J, with 15 bases between. Germline assignment: CDR1 SGHTA and CDR2 FQGNSA. As DNA, the CDR3 is TGTGCCAGCAGGGAACAGGGAATCGGCACCGGGGAGCTGTTTTTT. Encoded protein: CASREQGIGTGELFF.

The CDR3, as DNA: TGCGCCAGCAGATCGGGACAGGGAAACGGGGAGCTGTTTTTT. Protein product: CASRSGQGNGELFF. V gene TRBV5-1 combines with J gene TRBJ2-2; TRBD1 aligns across 9 bases. The V and J ends lost 5 bases and 7 bases, in that order; junction bases with no gene match: 6. From germline, CDR1 is SGHRS and CDR2 YFSETQ. The CDR3 runs to 14 residues.

The chain couples TRBV5-4 to TRBJ1-1, with D possibly being TRBD1 (5 bases). There are 18 residues in the CDR3. Looked up from germline, CDR1 is SGHNT and CDR2 is YYREEE (reference sequence). V lost 0 bases and J 3 bases, leaving 21 bases between the germline ends. This CDR3 reads CASSLGLRSEGAHTEAFF. The CDR3 DNA sequence: TGTGCCAGCAGCTTGGGCCTACGATCCGAAGGGGCCCACACTGAAGCTTTCTTT.

J is TRBJ1-5 and V is TRBV7-2, with 7 bases aligning to TRBD1. CDR1 is SGHTA and CDR2 is FQGNSA in the germline V gene. V lost 4 bases and J lost 7; bases outside the gene matches: 4. The CDR3 loop spans 13 amino acids. The CDR3 reads CASSSDRDQPQHF. CDR3 nucleotides: TGTGCCAGCAGCTCCGACAGGGACCAGCCCCAGCATTTT.

This chain connects TRBV2 to TRBJ1-3, with 7 bases that match TRBD1. The CDR3 is 15 amino acids. V shed 7 bases and J 0 bases; nucleotides not matched to a gene: 6. In germline, CDR1 is SNHLY, CDR2 FYNNEI. In DNA, the CDR3 is TGTGCCAGCAACGAAGGGACAGCCTCTGGAAACACCATATATTTT. It is translated as CASNEGTASGNTIYF. Drawing the rest from reference TRBV2 and TRBJ1-3, the complete variable domain is EPEVTQTPSHQVTQMGQEVILRCVPISNHLYFYWYRQILGQKVEFLVSFYNNEISEKSEIFDDQFSVERPDGSNFTLKIRSTKLEDSAMYFCASNEGTASGNTIYFGEGSWLTVV.

The chain is built from TRBV6-2 or TRBV6-3 and TRBJ1-5; TRBD1 aligns across 7 bases. Losses at the gene ends were 3 bases for V and 3 bases for J; bases not matched to a gene: 2. The CDR3 is made up of 14 amino acids. Germline-derived CDR1 and CDR2 are MNHEY and SVGEGT. This CDR3 is CASSYTGVNQPQHF. In DNA, the CDR3 is TGTGCCAGCAGTTATACAGGGGTCAATCAGCCCCAGCATTTT.

This chain links TRBV27 with TRBJ1-6; the D gene is possibly TRBD1 (5 bases). In germline, CDR1 is MNHEY, CDR2 SMNVEV (reference sequence). V lost 6 bases and J 5 bases, leaving 11 bases between the germline ends. The CDR3 covers 14 residues. This CDR3 is CASSWGGNNSPLHF. The DNA for the CDR3 is TGTGCCAGCAGCTGGGGGGGAAATAATTCACCCCTCCACTTT.

The chain has TRBV30 and TRBJ1-1; D possibly corresponds to TRBD1 (6 bases). Trimming left V 4 bases short and J 10 bases short, with 19 bases between. Germline CDR1 reads GTSNPN; CDR2 reads SVGIG (reference sequence). This CDR3 is built from 13 residues. Written as DNA, the CDR3 is TGTGCCTGGACCACCGGGACATGCAAGGCAGCTTTCTTT. It is translated as CAWTTGTCKAAFF.

This clone was found a few times. The chain couples TRBV5-6 to TRBJ2-7; weak D call: TRBD2 (5 bases). Germline V gives CDR1 SGHDT, CDR2 YYEEEE. Trimming took 3 bases from V and 2 from J, leaving 12 bases between them. The length of the CDR3 is 14 residues. The DNA for the CDR3 is TGTGCCAGCAGCTCGGACTTTCCCCCCTACGAGCAGTACTTC. The encoded protein is CASSSDFPPYEQYF.

This rearrangement joins TRBV7-2 to TRBJ1-2; D not resolved. The V gene's germline CDR1 is SGHTA and CDR2 FQGNSA. This CDR3 is built from 14 residues. The V gene lost 5 bases and the J gene lost 2 bases, with 12 bases spanning the gap. The CDR3 DNA reads TGTGCCAGCAGCGCTCACGGAGCCAACTATGGCTACACCTTC. Translated: CASSAHGANYGYTF. Supplemented by reference TRBV7-2 and TRBJ1-2, the full variable domain reads GAGVSQSPSNKVTEKGKDVELRCDPISGHTALYWYRQSLGQGLEFLIYFQGNSAPDKSGLPSDRFSAERTGGSVSTLTIQRTQQEDSAVYLCASSAHGANYGYTFGSGTRLTVV.

This chain links TRBV5-3 with TRBJ2-5, with TRBD1 identical over 9 bases. TRBV5-3 is sorted into the ORF group, with uncertain function. V shed 2 bases and J 2 bases; nucleotides not matched to a gene: 7. The CDR3 is 16 residues long. CDR3 amino acids: CARSFLTGGLQETQYF. The CDR3 coding sequence is TGTGCCAGAAGCTTCCTGACAGGGGGGCTACAAGAGACCCAGTACTTC.

The rearrangement uses TRBV2 and TRBJ2-2, with unresolved D. The V end was cut by 6 bases, the J end by 4 bases, with 15 bases between. The CDR3 consists of 15 residues. CDR1 and CDR2 (germline): SNHLY, FYNNEI. The CDR3 DNA reads as TGTGCCAGCAGCAAACAAAAAGTTGGCACCGGGGAGCTGTTTTTT. Its protein product is CASSKQKVGTGELFF.